This T cell receptor (beta chain) derives from a study of CD8 T cells in Susac syndrome (dated by TCRdb to the late 2010s). In terms of the full investigation: Repertoire sequencing was used to test whether CD8+ T cell activation and differentiation in Susac syndrome was antigen driven. Results the study describes overall, beyond this receptor: The study acknowledged that relatively few individuals were included in the TCR sequencing and HLA analysis.

RNA was extracted with the RNeasy kit and about 0.5 to 1 ug was reverse transcribed using random hexamers. The immunoSEQ multiplex PCR assay, which covers 54 Vbeta and 13 Jbeta segments, was used to amplify TCR beta CDR3 regions. Bias from PCR amplification was corrected by using a synthetic template baseline for primer optimization and for computational correction. Regarding the original processing steps: Only productive sequences were kept, with reads annotated to V, D and J genes according to IMGT and analyzed in immunoSEQ Analyzer. To calculate clonality, Shannon entropy was normalized by log2 of the number of productive unique sequences and then subtracted from one. Public and private clones were assessed among the 100 most prevalent clones of each patient and control. Clones were defined as Susac-specific if absent from the healthy and MS cohorts, from over a thousand published viral clones and from other ImmuneACCESS disease sequences. In-frame beta chains were kept once TCRdb had trimmed the public reads at Q25 with fastp and called clones with MiXCR. Rows with one shared CDR3 protein collapse into an entry with the most common genes and DNA. The V and J calls reflect TCRdb's pipeline rather than the authors' work. A total of roughly 130,000 distinct CDR3 sequences appear in this sample, about 95% of them only once. 0.11% of the sample rests with the top ten.

Regarding this clonotype: Its antigen remains unidentified. No base quality values were provided; no much bigger clone lies one nucleotide off.

Peripheral blood CD8+ and CD4+ T cells from healthy donors, Susac syndrome patients and multiple sclerosis patients were profiled by high-throughput TCR beta sequencing. Multiple sclerosis controls were treatment-naive patients with stable or active relapsing-remitting disease fulfilling revised McDonald criteria. Bulk CD8+ and CD4+ T cells were purified by magnetic negative isolation, while CD8+ TEMRA cells were enriched using FACS. Blood was drawn into EDTA tubes, processed within 24 hours, and PBMCs were isolated by density gradient centrifugation. PBMCs intended for TCR sequencing were cryopreserved in liquid nitrogen and thawed later in a water bath at 37 degrees C. Purity of sorted or isolated CD4+, CD8+ and CD8+ TEMRA cells was at least 90%. The sequence derives from a human donor with multiple sclerosis. Sequencing was performed on CD4+ T cells from PBMCs.

The sequence in DNA is TGCAGCGTCCACAGACCTGGAAACACTGAAGCTTTCTTT. Translated, it gives CSVHRPGNTEAFF. The rearrangement joined TRBV29-1 to TRBJ1-1, with the identity of the D gene unclear. There are 13 amino acids in the CDR3, from cysteine to phenylalanine inclusive. Only the CDR3 DNA is retained, 39 bases long and in frame from the first base. The germline V gene supplies CDR1 SQVTM and CDR2 ANQGSEA. Cut back by 6 bases and 2 bases, the V and J ends lie 13 bases apart.